The next 11 T cell receptor beta chains were all read from a single sample in a study of cytomegalovirus exposure and HLA in healthy donors. The PCR used 60 Vbeta and 13 Jbeta primers. Method: immunoSEQ multiplex PCR; TCRdb's copy keeps in-frame clones and lacks some. The sample has roughly 73,000 clones, roughly 84% seen once. Sequenced sample: PBMCs. The receptor set was obtained from a woman between 50 and 59 years old in good health and CMV-seronegative.

This CDR3 reads CASSVAQGLANEKLFF. The DNA for the CDR3 is TGTGCCAGCAGCGTAGCACAGGGGTTGGCTAATGAAAAACTGTTTTTT. V gene TRBV9 combines with J gene TRBJ1-4; 7 positions match TRBD1. V dropped 0 bases and J dropped 3; count of bases not matched to a gene: 5. Per germline, CDR1 SGDLS and CDR2 YYNGEE. The CDR3 totals 16 residues.

V is TRBV2 and J is TRBJ2-5; possible D gene TRBD2, 6 bases. The CDR3 runs to 16 residues. Germline CDR1 and CDR2: SNHLY and FYNNEI. V lost 3 bases and J 2 bases, leaving 16 bases between the germline ends. The CDR3 DNA sequence: TGTGCCAGCAGTGACACGGGTAGCGGAGTACAAGAGACCCAGTACTTC. As protein: CASSDTGSGVQETQYF.

The rearrangement links TRBV2 to TRBJ1-1; D not resolved. Trimming removed 4 bases at V and 1 base at J, with 10 bases between. The CDR3 runs 14 residues. CDR1 is SNHLY, CDR2 FYNNEI, per germline. The CDR3 DNA follows: TGTGCCAGCAGTGTAATGGGAGAGAACACTGAAGCTTTCTTT. This translates into CASSVMGENTEAFF.

This chain uses TRBV4-2 with TRBJ2-2; D is perhaps TRBD1 (5 bases). V lost 0 bases and J 5 bases, leaving 7 bases between the germline ends. Germline lookup yields CDR1 LGHNA and CDR2 YNFKEQ. The CDR3 is 14 residues long. The CDR3 region is CASSQEQGTGELFF. DNA of the CDR3: TGTGCCAGCAGCCAAGAGCAGGGTACCGGGGAGCTGTTTTTT.

The chain carries TRBV2 and TRBJ2-7; TRBD1 aligns across 11 bases. Germline V gene sequence: CDR1 SNHLY, CDR2 FYNNEI. V shed 5 bases, J shed 3 bases, and the junction held 3 bases outside the gene matches. The CDR3 is 14 amino acids. CDR3 protein: CASSPGQGDYEQYF. CDR3 nucleotides: TGTGCCAGCAGTCCGGGACAGGGGGACTACGAGCAGTACTTC.

The chain links TRBV2 to TRBJ2-1; 10 bases map to TRBD2. The CDR3 covers 13 residues. Per the germline V gene, CDR1 is SNHLY and CDR2 is FYNNEI. The junction had 4 bases not matched to a gene; V was cut back by 7 bases and J by 7 bases. CDR3 sequence: CASTGLALNEQFF. The DNA for the CDR3 is TGTGCCAGCACGGGACTAGCGTTGAATGAGCAGTTCTTC. Full variable domain (rest looked up from reference TRBV2 and TRBJ2-1): EPEVTQTPSHQVTQMGQEVILRCVPISNHLYFYWYRQILGQKVEFLVSFYNNEISEKSEIFDDQFSVERPDGSNFTLKIRSTKLEDSAMYFCASTGLALNEQFFGPGTRLTVL.

Of note for this clone: Germline and junction disagree at one end, which may indicate a read error. The rearrangement joins TRBV27 to TRBJ2-3; 12 bases align to TRBD2. CDR3 length: 16 residues. Per germline, CDR1 MNHEY and CDR2 SMNVEV (reference sequence). The CDR3 protein is CVSSLRLAGVPDTQYF. The CDR3 nucleotides are TGTGTCAGCAGTCTCCGACTAGCGGGAGTGCCAGATACGCAGTATTTT.

The chain joins TRBV29-1 to TRBJ1-1; D perhaps matches TRBD1 (5 bases). This CDR3 is built from 14 residues. CDR1 is SQVTM, CDR2 ANQGSEA, per germline. Between the trimmed V and J ends, which lost 4 bases and 3 bases, there was a span of 15 bases. CDR3 amino acids: CSVVVRTSDTEAFF. CDR3 in DNA: TGCAGCGTTGTCGTTAGGACAAGTGACACTGAAGCTTTCTTT.

V is TRBV28 and J is TRBJ2-7; a weak D match, TRBD2 (6 bases). Germline V gene lookup returns CDR1 MDHEN and CDR2 SYDVKM. Trimming took 6 bases from V and 4 from J, leaving 19 bases between them. This CDR3 has 15 residues. CDR3 coding DNA: TGTGCCAGCAGAACCCTTTGGGGGGTTGGTTACGAGCAGTACTTC. This encodes CASRTLWGVGYEQYF.

This sequence joins TRBV19 and TRBJ1-1; no reliable D call. V gave up 4 bases and J gave up 1 base, with 7 bases separating them. The CDR3 loop spans 13 amino acids. Germline values: CDR1 LNHDA, CDR2 SQIVND (reference sequence). This CDR3 is CASSTGQNTEAFF. CDR3 in DNA: TGTGCCAGTAGTACAGGCCAGAACACTGAAGCTTTCTTT.

V usage is TRBV4-3 and J usage is TRBJ2-5; TRBD1 is a possible D gene (6 bases). The V end lost 8 bases, the J end lost 3 bases, and 19 bases lay between the germline ends. The germline V gene encodes CDR1 LGHNA and CDR2 YSLEER. There are 15 residues in the CDR3. The CDR3 region has the DNA TGCGCCAGCCTTCCACGGACAGACTTCGAAGAGACCCAGTACTTC. It specifies CASLPRTDFEETQYF.